These 9 T cell receptor beta chains were all obtained from the same sample, sequenced in a study of OX40 agonist ivuxolimab in advanced cancers. This table comes from immunoSEQ multiplex PCR, and its TCRdb copy is limited to in-frame clones, with some not included. Of 75,000 to 100,000 clones in the sample, 87% were seen once. The specimen comprised CD4+ or CD8+ T cells sorted from blood, sampled in a trial of the OX40 agonist ivuxolimab. Every receptor here comes from an adult with an advanced solid tumor such as melanoma, head and neck, liver or kidney cancer.

This clone was detected once. The chain uses TRBV5-1 and TRBJ2-2; weak D call: TRBD1 (5 bases). CDR3 length equals 16 residues. Per the germline V gene, CDR1 is SGHRS and CDR2 is YFSETQ. Trimming pared 0 bases from V and 0 bases from J, leaving 9 bases between. Written as DNA, the CDR3 is TGCGCCAGCAGCTTGGATGGGGCACCGAACACCGGGGAGCTGTTTTTT. Its translation: CASSLDGAPNTGELFF.

This chain connects TRBV28 to TRBJ1-2, with 9 bases that match TRBD1. CDR1 is MDHEN and CDR2 is SYDVKM in the germline V gene. The CDR3 totals 14 residues. Trimming at V came to 5 bases and at J to 4 bases, leaving 5 bases not matched to a gene. For the CDR3, the DNA is TGTGCCAGCAGTCCCGGACAGGGGCCCTATGGCTACACCTTC. Amino acid sequence: CASSPGQGPYGYTF.

V usage is TRBV7-7 and J usage is TRBJ2-1; no clear D gene. The CDR3 consists of 14 residues. The V end lost 1 base, the J end lost 8 bases, and 12 bases lay between the germline ends. CDR1 is SSHAT and CDR2 is FNYEAQ in the germline V gene (reference sequence). The CDR3 reads CASSLGGPWDEQFF. CDR3 nucleotides: TGTGCCAGCAGCTTAGGGGGTCCCTGGGATGAGCAGTTCTTC.

This chain connects TRBV2 to TRBJ2-1; TRBD1 matches 10 bases. There are 14 residues in the CDR3. With 6 bases clipped from V and 9 bases from J, the junction kept 8 bases outside the gene matches. Germline-derived CDR1 and CDR2 are SNHLY and FYNNEI. The CDR3 protein is CASRTGTGEGEQFF. The DNA for the CDR3 is TGTGCCAGCAGAACCGGGACAGGGGAAGGTGAGCAGTTCTTC.

The V call is TRBV5-1, the J call TRBJ2-7; D unclear. CDR1 is SGHRS and CDR2 is YFSETQ in the germline V gene. The CDR3 extends over 14 amino acids. V lost 2 bases, J lost 2 bases, and 11 bases lay in between. The CDR3 sequence: CASSFQSPTYEQYF. The DNA of the CDR3 is TGCGCCAGCAGCTTTCAATCTCCCACCTACGAGCAGTACTTC.

The chain joins TRBV5-1 to TRBJ2-2, with 9 bases identical to TRBD1. V was pared by 4 bases and J by 6 bases, with 7 bases of the junction left unmatched. The CDR3 runs to 15 residues. From germline, CDR1 is SGHRS and CDR2 YFSETQ. The CDR3 reads CASSEGQGLSGELFF. Here the CDR3 DNA reads TGCGCCAGCAGCGAGGGACAGGGTCTGTCCGGGGAGCTGTTTTTT.

The chain employs TRBV27 and TRBJ2-1, with D tentatively TRBD1 (5 bases). Trimming took off 6 bases at V and 2 bases at J, with 11 bases between the two ends. The germline V gene has CDR1 MNHEY and CDR2 SMNVEV (reference sequence). CDR3 length: 14 amino acids. The CDR3 sequence is CASRPRAAYNEQFF. CDR3 coding DNA: TGTGCCAGCAGGCCCAGGGCGGCCTACAATGAGCAGTTCTTC.

The rearrangement uses TRBV6-6 and TRBJ2-2; the D gene is possibly TRBD1 (6 bases). CDR3 length equals 14 residues. V lost 6 bases, J lost 5 bases, and 13 bases lay in between. From germline, CDR1 is MNHNY and CDR2 SVGAGI (reference sequence). The CDR3 spells CASRETGSTGELFF. The CDR3 region has the DNA TGTGCCAGCAGAGAGACAGGATCGACCGGGGAGCTGTTTTTT.

This chain links TRBV4-3 with TRBJ2-3; 7 bases are shared with TRBD2. This CDR3 is 14 amino acids long. CDR1 and CDR2 (germline): LGHNA, YSLEER. With 4 bases clipped from V and 6 bases from J, the junction kept 7 bases outside the gene matches. Here the CDR3 reads CASSPIAGQDTQYF. In DNA form, the CDR3 reads TGCGCCAGCAGCCCTATAGCGGGCCAGGATACGCAGTATTTT.